This TCR beta chain was retrieved from a study of regulatory T cells in long-lasting Graves disease. Findings and caveats of the study: Persistent cases favored TRBV28, TRBJ1-2 and TRBJ2-5.

Sample time point: newly diagnosed GD, antithyroid drugs for less than 3 months. There was RNA extracted from PBMCs, and the TCR library was made from it. Germline loops: CDR1 SEHNR, CDR2 FQNEAQ (reference sequence). The CDR3 is made up of 18 amino acids. Regarding this clonotype: Its matching antigen is unknown. One base away lies a much larger clone, so this may be a sequencing read error.

Construction of the TCR beta libraries employed iRepertoire HTBI primers in conjunction with Arm-PCR of CDR3 regions. TCRdb itself ran the multiplex PCR reads through MiXCR, one entry per CDR3 protein. This table holds about 240,000 distinct CDR3 sequences, 20% found once. The TCR comes from a female donor with Graves disease. Specimen: peripheral blood mononuclear cells (PBMCs), collected at new diagnosis, from a patient treated with antithyroid drugs. The rearrangement joins TRBV7-9 to TRBJ2-1; D possibly corresponds to TRBD2 (7 bases). The CDR3 sequence is CASTVRGGRGGLYDEQFF. Here the CDR3 DNA reads TGTGCCAGTACCGTTCGTGGCGGGAGAGGGGGGCTCTACGATGAGCAGTTCTTC.